This T cell receptor (beta chain) was observed in a study of T cell responses to AZD1222 COVID-19 vaccine. Study-level points and caveats: The study identified only a handful of AZD1222 recipients as seropositive at baseline. The CD4 TCRs associated with vaccination extended across spike and predominated at 160-218 and 743-854.

Method: immunoSEQ multiplex PCR; TCRdb's copy keeps in-frame clones and lacks some. The sample has 120,000 or so clones, roughly 90% seen once. Remarks on this clone: Its antigen is still unknown.

CDR1 LNHDA and CDR2 SQIVND come from the germline V gene (reference sequence). V shed 5 bases and J shed 8 bases, with 15 bases lying between them. The CDR3 is 13 amino acids. The sequenced sample was peripheral blood, obtained on day 0 of AZD1222 vaccination. The genes are TRBV19 and TRBJ1-2; no clear D gene. This receptor was obtained from an adult in good health. The CDR3 sequence is CASSPRAVGGYTF. The CDR3 DNA reads TGTGCCAGTAGTCCCCGGGCTGTCGGGGGCTACACCTTC.